The clone carrying this T cell receptor beta chain was seen only a few times. No antigen is known for it. The germline gene is not matched at one end of the junction; a read error may be the cause. Building the TCR beta libraries relied on iRepertoire HTBI primers, and CDR3 regions underwent Arm-PCR. TCRdb redid the calling of the multiplex PCR reads with MiXCR, one entry per CDR3 protein. The sample holds about 540,000 distinct CDR3 sequences, roughly 13% seen once. The sample belongs to a study of regulatory T cells in long-lasting Graves disease. General study points: Accuracy was possibly reduced by small sample size.

The time point: newly diagnosed GD, antithyroid drugs for less than 3 months. There was RNA extracted from PBMCs, and the TCR library was made from it. Germline V gene sequence: CDR1 SGHRS, CDR2 YFSETQ. The CDR3 length is 16 residues. The same sample was also used in a study of T cells in Graves' hyperthyroidism and ophthalmopathy.

The material was peripheral blood mononuclear cells (PBMCs), obtained at new diagnosis, from a patient treated with antithyroid drugs. The sequence was collected from a young man with Graves disease. The chain joins TRBV5-1 to TRBJ2-5, with TRBD1 matching 8 bases. The CDR3 DNA reads TGTGCCAGCAGCTCATTCGACAGGGGAGGAGAAGAGACCCAGTACTTC. It is translated as CASSSFDRGGEETQYF.